The rows below give T cell receptor beta chains drawn from one sample of a study of T cells in Graves' hyperthyroidism and ophthalmopathy. TCRdb reanalysed the multiplex PCR reads using MiXCR and keeps one entry per CDR3 protein. The sample records roughly 100,000 distinct CDR3 sequences, roughly 47% being singletons. Sequenced input: blood. The receptors originated from a man aged 40-55 years with Graves' hyperthyroidism. Each CDR3 is given with its conserved first and last residue. The order of the fields is D gene, CDR3 length, V gene, J gene, clone size, CDR3 protein, CDR3 DNA. A D gene is named only where the DNA matches it firmly. Only some rows state a clone size, as once, few, many or a class for expanded clones.

>.|15|TRBV7-3|TRBJ1-3|many
CASSSPGTSGNTIYF
TGTGCCAGCAGCTCACCGGGAACCTCTGGAAACACCATATATTTT
>.|12|TRBV5-5|TRBJ1-4|.
CASSFSGGKLFF
TGTGCCAGCAGCTTCTCCGGGGGAAAACTGTTTTTT
>TRBD1|13|TRBV5-1|TRBJ2-7|many
CASGDRGSYEQYF
TGCGCCAGCGGCGACAGGGGGTCCTACGAGCAGTACTTC
>.|15|TRBV9|TRBJ1-2|.
CASSVEGDPKEGYTF
TGTGCCAGCAGCGTAGAGGGGGACCCAAAGGAGGGCTACACCTTC
>.|14|TRBV19|TRBJ1-1|.
CATREGLRNTEAFF
TGTGCGACACGGGAGGGACTGAGGAACACTGAAGCTTTCTTT
>TRBD1|13|TRBV6-1|TRBJ1-1|.
CTSSGTGNTEPFF
TGTACCAGCAGTGGGACAGGGAACACTGAGCCTTTCTTT
>TRBD1|15|TRBV9|TRBJ1-6|.
CTSSWEGQGYSPLHF
TGTACCAGCAGTTGGGAGGGACAGGGGTATTCACCCCTCCACTTT
>.|16|TRBV10-3|TRBJ1-5|.
CAISDPLWDNNQPQHF
TGTGCCATCAGTGACCCCCTATGGGACAATAATCAGCCCCAGCATTTT
>TRBD1|13|TRBV2|TRBJ2-4|once
CASSEAGQGVQYF
TGTGCCAGCAGTGAAGCAGGACAGGGGGTTCAGTACTTC
>.|15|TRBV10-1|TRBJ2-1|.
CASSESSGGGNEQFF
TGCGCCAGCAGTGAGTCTAGCGGAGGGGGGAATGAGCAGTTCTTC
>TRBD1|14|TRBV25-1|TRBJ1-5|.
CASSAGGSTQPQHF
TGTGCCAGCAGCGCAGGGGGAAGCACCCAGCCCCAGCATTTT
>.|14|TRBV12-3/TRBV12-4|TRBJ2-1|many
CASSPRRGHNEQFF
TGTGCCAGCAGTCCTCGGAGAGGCCACAATGAGCAGTTCTTC
>.|16|TRBV7-9|TRBJ1-1|many
CASSTTSGHTNTEAFF
TGTGCCAGCAGCACAACCTCGGGACACACGAACACTGAAGCTTTCTTT
>.|15|TRBV5-1|TRBJ2-3|.
CASSSPEGGGDTQYF
TGCGCCAGCAGCTCCCCTGAGGGGGGGGGGGATACGCAGTATTTT
>.|17|TRBV7-3|TRBJ2-6|many
CASSLTRARSGANVLTF
TGTGCCAGCAGCCTCACGCGGGCGCGCTCTGGGGCCAACGTCCTGACTTTC
>TRBD1|14|TRBV7-2|TRBJ1-2|.
CASSRKGGTYGYTF
TGTGCCAGCAGCCGTAAAGGGGGCACCTATGGCTACACCTTC
>.|16|TRBV20-1|TRBJ1-5|.
CSARGVSVGSNQPQHF
TGCAGTGCTAGGGGGGTTAGCGTTGGTAGCAATCAGCCCCAGCATTTT
>.|15|TRBV5-8|TRBJ2-1|many
CASSLRRAFYNEQFF
TGTGCCAGCAGCTTGAGGAGAGCGTTCTACAATGAGCAGTTCTTC
>TRBD1|15|TRBV4-2|TRBJ1-1|many
CASSVPGQGDTEAFF
TGTGCCAGCAGCGTGCCGGGACAGGGGGACACTGAAGCTTTCTTT
>TRBD2|16|TRBV14|TRBJ2-7|.
CASSQASGWNSYEQYF
TGTGCCAGCAGCCAAGCTAGCGGGTGGAACTCCTACGAGCAGTACTTC
>TRBD2|16|TRBV7-7|TRBJ2-1|.
CASSLALAGENNEQFF
TGTGCTAGCAGCTTGGCCTTAGCGGGCGAGAACAATGAGCAGTTCTTC
>.|16|TRBV5-4|TRBJ1-5|many
CASSFGDGNSNQPQHF
.
>.|11|TRBV10-3|TRBJ1-1|once
CAISEGTEAFF
TGTGCCATCAGTGAGGGGACTGAAGCTTTCTTT
>.|14|TRBV2|TRBJ1-6|.
CASRDIIYNSPLHF
TGTGCCAGCAGGGACATCATCTATAATTCACCCCTCCACTTT
>.|12|TRBV7-2|TRBJ2-7|.
CASSLGGGEQYF
TGTGCCAGCAGCTTGGGAGGGGGCGAGCAGTACTTC
>TRBD1|14|TRBV18|TRBJ2-7|.
CASSPLDRGYEQYF
TGTGCCAGCTCACCACTGGACAGGGGGTACGAGCAGTACTTC
>TRBD2|16|TRBV9|TRBJ2-3|many
CASSPWTSGITDTQYF
TGTGCCAGCAGCCCTTGGACTAGCGGGATCACAGATACGCAGTATTTT
>TRBD2|18|TRBV11-2|TRBJ2-3|.
CARSWETGLAGVTDTQYF
TGTGCCCGCAGCTGGGAAACAGGACTAGCGGGGGTAACAGATACGCAGTATTTT
>TRBD2|12|TRBV5-1|TRBJ2-1|many
CASTRAGGEQFF
TGCGCCAGCACCAGAGCGGGGGGCGAGCAGTTCTTC
>.|14|TRBV4-3|TRBJ2-3|.
CASSNSGTKDTQYF
TGCGCCAGCAGCAACTCCGGGACAAAAGATACGCAGTATTTT
>TRBD1|14|TRBV19|TRBJ2-2|.
CASRGQGGVGELFF
TGTGCCAGTCGGGGACAGGGAGGAGTCGGGGAGCTGTTTTTT
>.|15|TRBV5-1|TRBJ1-5|.
CASSLQPGWEETQHF
TGCGCCAGCAGCTTGCAGCCAGGGTGGGAAGAGACCCAGCATTTT
>.|15|TRBV10-3|TRBJ1-3|once
CASSLEMPSGNTIYF
TGTGCCAGCTCACTAGAGATGCCCTCTGGAAACACCATATATTTT
>.|13|TRBV20-1|TRBJ2-5|.
CSARDSGRETQYF
TGCAGTGCTAGGGATTCCGGGCGGGAGACCCAGTACTTC
>TRBD2|19|TRBV11-3|TRBJ2-1|few
CASSSTGLAGGPSWNEQFF
TGTGCCAGCAGCAGCACGGGACTAGCGGGGGGGCCCAGTTGGAATGAGCAGTTCTTC
>.|16|TRBV7-2|TRBJ2-1|many
CASSSPGGRGLNEQFF
TGTGCCAGCAGCTCCCCCGGGGGACGGGGACTTAATGAGCAGTTCTTC
>.|15|TRBV2|TRBJ2-7|.
CASSDGGANTGELYF
TGTGCCAGCAGTGACGGTGGAGCGAACACCGGGGAGCTGTACTTC
>TRBD2|15|TRBV20-1|TRBJ2-7|.
CSARGVSGTDYEQYF
TGCAGTGCTAGGGGGGTTAGCGGGACCGACTACGAGCAGTACTTC
>.|11|TRBV7-3|TRBJ2-5|once
CASSTQGTQYF
TGTGCCAGCAGCACCCAGGGGACCCAGTACTTC
>.|12|TRBV24-1|TRBJ2-2|.
CATSVLGEELFF
TGTGCCACCAGTGTCCTAGGTGAGGAGCTGTTTTTT
>.|12|TRBV6-5|TRBJ1-2|once
CANSRPREPYTF
TGTGCCAACAGCCGCCCGAGGGAACCCTACACCTTC
>TRBD1|15|TRBV7-6|TRBJ2-1|.
CASSLSTGDGGEQFF
TGTGCCAGCAGCTTATCGACAGGGGATGGCGGGGAGCAGTTCTTC
>.|15|TRBV6-1|TRBJ2-5|.
CASRGRQKEQEAQYF
TGTGCCAGCCGGGGACGGCAGAAGGAGCAAGAGGCCCAGTACTTC
>TRBD2|13|TRBV12-3/TRBV12-4|TRBJ2-3|many
CASSLREGDTQYF
TGTGCCAGCAGTTTGAGGGAGGGCGATACGCAGTATTTT
>.|14|TRBV7-3|TRBJ2-3|.
CARSHRVGGDTQYF
TGTGCCAGGAGCCATAGAGTTGGGGGAGATACGCAGTATTTT
>.|13|TRBV5-4|TRBJ2-7|many
CASSQPGSYEQYF
TGTGCCAGCAGCCAACCCGGCTCCTACGAGCAGTACTTC
>.|15|TRBV5-6|TRBJ2-1|many
CASSLGGDSYNEQFF
TGTGCCAGCAGCTTGGGGGGAGACTCCTACAATGAGCAGTTCTTC
>TRBD2|18|TRBV2|TRBJ2-3|.
CASSEPPGLAGNTDTQYF
TGTGCCAGCAGTGAACCTCCGGGACTAGCGGGGAACACAGATACGCAGTATTTT
>TRBD1|14|TRBV11-1|TRBJ1-5|.
CASSFQDRVSNEHF
TGTGCCAGCAGCTTTCAGGACAGGGTTTCAAATGAGCATTTT
>.|12|TRBV15|TRBJ2-6|.
CATSSGTYVLTF
TGTGCCACCTCTTCCGGAACCTACGTCCTGACTTTC
>.|14|TRBV20-1|TRBJ1-1|many
CSAREETTNTEAFF
TGCAGTGCTAGAGAGGAGACAACGAACACTGAAGCTTTCTTT